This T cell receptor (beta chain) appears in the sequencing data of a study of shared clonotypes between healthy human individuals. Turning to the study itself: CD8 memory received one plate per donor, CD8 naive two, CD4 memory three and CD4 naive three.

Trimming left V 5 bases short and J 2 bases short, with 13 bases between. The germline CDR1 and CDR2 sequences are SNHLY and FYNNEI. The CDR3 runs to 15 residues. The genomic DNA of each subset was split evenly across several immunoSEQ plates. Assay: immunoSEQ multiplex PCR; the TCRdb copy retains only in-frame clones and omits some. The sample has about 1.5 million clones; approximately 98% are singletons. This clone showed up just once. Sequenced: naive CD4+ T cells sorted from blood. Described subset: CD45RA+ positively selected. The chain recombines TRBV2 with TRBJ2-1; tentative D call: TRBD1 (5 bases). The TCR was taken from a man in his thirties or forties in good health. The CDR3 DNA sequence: TGTGCCAGCAGTTCCGACAGCCTTCCCTACAATGAGCAGTTCTTC. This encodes CASSSDSLPYNEQFF.